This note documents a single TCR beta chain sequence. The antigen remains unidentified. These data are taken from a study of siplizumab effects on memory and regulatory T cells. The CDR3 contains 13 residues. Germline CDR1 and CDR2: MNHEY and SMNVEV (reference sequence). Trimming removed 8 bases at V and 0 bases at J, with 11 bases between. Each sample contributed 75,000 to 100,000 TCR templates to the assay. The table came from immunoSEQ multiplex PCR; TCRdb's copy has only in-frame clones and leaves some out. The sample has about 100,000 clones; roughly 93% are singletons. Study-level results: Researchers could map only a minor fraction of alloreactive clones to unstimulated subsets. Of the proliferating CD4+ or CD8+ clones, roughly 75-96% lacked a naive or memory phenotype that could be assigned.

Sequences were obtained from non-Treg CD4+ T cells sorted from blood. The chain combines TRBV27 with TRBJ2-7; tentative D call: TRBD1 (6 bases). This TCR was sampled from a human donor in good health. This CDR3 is CASHDRYSYEQYF. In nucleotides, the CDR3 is TGTGCCAGCCACGACAGGTACTCCTACGAGCAGTACTTC.